Listed below are T cell receptor beta chains from one sample, sequenced in a study of blood T cell repertoires in COVID-19. Generated by immunoSEQ multiplex PCR, the TCRdb table keeps only in-frame clones and is missing some. The sample carries about 280,000 clones, about 90% recorded once. Sequenced: peripheral blood. Receptors originate from a woman aged 25-40 years with COVID-19, enrolled during active disease. CDR3s include the opening cysteine and the closing phenylalanine or tryptophan. Fields, in order: V gene, J gene, D gene, clone size, CDR3 DNA, CDR3 protein. A D gene is named only where the DNA matches it firmly. A clone size is listed for some rows: how often the clone was seen (once, few, many), or a class if it is expanded.

v_gene: TRBV5-1
j_gene: TRBJ2-7
d_gene: TRBD1
abundance: few
CDR3nt: TGCGCCAGCAGCTGGGGACAGGGGGCGGGAGACGAGCAGTACTTC
CDR3aa: CASSWGQGAGDEQYF

v_gene: TRBV2
j_gene: TRBJ1-1
d_gene: NA
abundance: NA
CDR3nt: TGTGCCAGCAGTGAGAGGTACGACGGGAACACTGAAGCTTTCTTT
CDR3aa: CASSERYDGNTEAFF

v_gene: TRBV18
j_gene: TRBJ1-2
d_gene: TRBD1
abundance: NA
CDR3nt: TGTGCCAGCTCACCTGTTCAGGGACAGTTCAATCTACCAAACTATGGCTACACCTTC
CDR3aa: CASSPVQGQFNLPNYGYTF

v_gene: TRBV7-6
j_gene: TRBJ1-3
d_gene: NA
abundance: NA
CDR3nt: TGTGCCAGCAGCTTAGTCCAGGGCATAACTGGAAACACCATATATTTT
CDR3aa: CASSLVQGITGNTIYF

v_gene: TRBV7-2
j_gene: TRBJ2-3
d_gene: TRBD2
abundance: NA
CDR3nt: TGTGCCAGCAGCTTAATGGGGCGGGGGAGCACAGATACGCAGTATTTT
CDR3aa: CASSLMGRGSTDTQYF

v_gene: TRBV2
j_gene: TRBJ2-1
d_gene: TRBD2
abundance: NA
CDR3nt: TGTGCCAGCAGTGGCACACCTACTAGCGCTTTATACAATGAGCAGTTCTTC
CDR3aa: CASSGTPTSALYNEQFF

v_gene: TRBV27
j_gene: TRBJ1-4
d_gene: NA
abundance: NA
CDR3nt: TGTGCCAGCAGTTCCCTCGGACAGATAAATGAAAAACTGTTTTTT
CDR3aa: CASSSLGQINEKLFF

v_gene: TRBV5-6
j_gene: TRBJ2-5
d_gene: NA
abundance: NA
CDR3nt: TGTGCCAGCAGCAATCCTAGCGCCCAAGAGACCCAGTACTTC
CDR3aa: CASSNPSAQETQYF

v_gene: TRBV29-1
j_gene: TRBJ2-7
d_gene: NA
abundance: NA
CDR3nt: TGCAGCGTGTCTACTAGGGTAACCTACGAGCAGTACTTC
CDR3aa: CSVSTRVTYEQYF

v_gene: TRBV7-8
j_gene: TRBJ1-2
d_gene: NA
abundance: NA
CDR3nt: TGTGCCAGCAGCTTGGACCAGGGCCACTATGGCTACACCTTC
CDR3aa: CASSLDQGHYGYTF

v_gene: TRBV4-2
j_gene: TRBJ1-3
d_gene: TRBD1
abundance: NA
CDR3nt: TGTGCCAGCAGCCCAAGACAGGGCGCAAACACCATATATTTT
CDR3aa: CASSPRQGANTIYF

v_gene: TRBV30
j_gene: TRBJ1-2
d_gene: NA
abundance: NA
CDR3nt: TGTGCCTGGATCCGCGGAGGTGGCTACACCTTC
CDR3aa: CAWIRGGGYTF

v_gene: TRBV6-5
j_gene: TRBJ2-2
d_gene: TRBD1
abundance: NA
CDR3nt: TGTGCCAGCAGTTTGGGCCCGGGACAGAAGACCGGGGAGCTGTTTTTT
CDR3aa: CASSLGPGQKTGELFF

v_gene: TRBV5-1
j_gene: TRBJ2-5
d_gene: NA
abundance: once
CDR3nt: TGCGCCAGCAGGAGACAAGGTCGGGAGACCCAGTACTTC
CDR3aa: CASRRQGRETQYF